What follows are 22 T cell receptor beta chains derived from one specimen sequenced in a study of T-cell reconstitution after alpha-beta-depleted transplantation in children. Preparing the TCRbeta library involved the use of unique molecular identifiers. TCRdb re-called the PCR reads with MiXCR, one entry per CDR3 protein. The repertoire includes 200,000 to 300,000 distinct CDR3 sequences, around 12% of them detected once, and around 2.5% sits in the top ten. This sample comprised PBMCs from the stem cell graft donor, obtained from the stem cell graft. The receptors were gathered from a human donor who donated a stem cell graft to a child with acute lymphoblastic leukemia.

This clonotype was detected many times. This chain joins TRBV20-1 and TRBJ2-2, with 8 bases lining up with TRBD1. Trimming removed 3 bases from V and 6 bases from J; junction bases left unmatched: 6. Per germline, CDR1 DFQATT and CDR2 SNEGSKA (reference sequence). The CDR3 length is 14 residues. CDR3 protein: CSASIQGAPGELFF. CDR3 bases: TGCAGTGCTAGTATTCAGGGGGCCCCCGGGGAGCTGTTTTTT.

This clonotype was observed once. The gene calls are TRBV27 and TRBJ2-3; TRBD2 matches at 12 bases. Trimming cost V 1 base and J 4 bases; bases outside gene matches: 6. Germline values: CDR1 MNHEY, CDR2 SMNVEV (reference sequence). The CDR3 totals 17 residues. This CDR3 is CASSLYLTSGRPDTQYF. The CDR3, as DNA: TGTGCCAGCAGTTTATATTTGACTAGCGGGAGACCAGATACGCAGTATTTT.

The rearrangement links TRBV7-3 to TRBJ2-2; 7 nucleotides match TRBD2. J gave up 6 bases and V 0 bases, and 10 bases lay outside the gene matches. CDR3 length: 17 residues. Germline loops: CDR1 SGHTA, CDR2 FQGTGA. CDR3 region: CASSLTARGSRPGELFF. The CDR3 DNA is TGTGCCAGCAGCTTAACAGCGCGCGGGAGCCGTCCCGGGGAGCTGTTTTTT. The whole variable domain, remainder taken from reference TRBV7-3 and TRBJ2-2, is GAGVSQTPSNKVTEKGKYVELRCDPISGHTALYWYRQSLGQGPEFLIYFQGTGAADDSGLPNDRFFAVRPEGSVSTLKIQRTERGDSAVYLCASSLTARGSRPGELFFGEGSRLTVL.

At least ten counts were recorded for this clonotype. This chain links TRBV9 with TRBJ1-1; 10 nucleotides line up with TRBD1. This CDR3 region has 13 residues. Germline V CDR1 and CDR2: SGDLS, YYNGEE. V shed 9 bases and J 5 bases; nucleotides not matched to a gene: 7. The CDR3 is CATRRQGATEAFF. The CDR3 DNA sequence: TGTGCCACGAGACGACAGGGGGCAACTGAAGCTTTCTTT.

This clonotype came up many times. V usage is TRBV20-1 and J usage is TRBJ2-5; TRBD1 agrees at 7 bases. The CDR3 loop spans 16 amino acids. The germline V gene encodes CDR1 DFQATT and CDR2 SNEGSKA (reference sequence). The ends lost 5 bases at V and 1 base at J; junction bases unmatched: 13. Here the CDR3 DNA reads TGCAGTGCTGGGGATTCTAGGACAGGAATCCAAGAGACCCAGTACTTC. Residues: CSAGDSRTGIQETQYF.

This clonotype was observed at least ten times. V and J are TRBV29-1 and TRBJ2-1; 9 bases fit TRBD2. This CDR3 has 12 residues. CDR1 and CDR2 (germline): SQVTM, ANQGSEA. The V gene end was trimmed by 6 bases and the J gene end by 10 bases; junction bases not matched to a gene: 7. CDR3 region: CSVNIAGVEQFF. CDR3 nucleotides: TGCAGCGTAAACATAGCGGGGGTAGAGCAGTTCTTC.

In its sample, this clonotype was seen many times. The V call is TRBV4-3, the J call TRBJ2-3; D gene uncertain. Germline lookup yields CDR1 LGHNA and CDR2 YSLEER. The CDR3 spans 13 residues. V was cut by 0 bases and J by 4 bases, with 5 bases left in between. CDR3 bases: TGCGCCAGCAGCCAAGACGCTTCAGATACGCAGTATTTT. Its protein is CASSQDASDTQYF.

The V and J genes are TRBV7-2 and TRBJ2-2; no clear D. Trimming shortened V by 6 bases and J by 7 bases, and 9 bases separated the two germline ends. This CDR3 contains 12 residues. In germline, CDR1 is SGHTA, CDR2 FQGNSA. The CDR3 region is CASSRTFGELFF. CDR3 nucleotides: TGTGCCAGCAGTCGGACCTTCGGGGAGCTGTTTTTT. The full variable domain, its missing parts supplied by reference TRBV7-2 and TRBJ2-2, is GAGVSQSPSNKVTEKGKDVELRCDPISGHTALYWYRQSLGQGLEFLIYFQGNSAPDKSGLPSDRFSAERTGGSVSTLTIQRTQQEDSAVYLCASSRTFGELFFGEGSRLTVL.

This clonotype was seen ten or more times. The rearrangement uses TRBV7-2 and TRBJ1-1, with a tentative D call TRBD1 (6 bases). V lost 0 bases and J 1 base, leaving 6 bases between the germline ends. CDR1 is SGHTA and CDR2 is FQGNSA in the germline V gene. The CDR3 consists of 14 residues. The CDR3 protein is CASSLAGQNTEAFF. The CDR3 coding sequence is TGTGCCAGCAGCTTAGCGGGACAGAACACTGAAGCTTTCTTT.

This clonotype was seen repeatedly, ten times or more. This chain uses TRBV5-1 with TRBJ2-2; D gene unclear. Germline V lookup: CDR1 SGHRS, CDR2 YFSETQ. The CDR3 sequence is 14 residues long. V gave up 4 bases and J gave up 8 bases, with 15 bases separating them. DNA of the CDR3: TGCGCCAGCAGCGCTGGACGGATCCAGGGGGAGCTGTTTTTT. It is translated as CASSAGRIQGELFF.

This clonotype was recorded at least ten times. This chain connects TRBV12-3 or TRBV12-4 to TRBJ2-3; 8 bases are a match to TRBD1. The CDR3 length is 14 residues. Trimming at V came to 6 bases and at J to 4 bases, leaving 6 bases not matched to a gene. Written as DNA, the CDR3 is TGTGCCAGCAGGAAAGGACAGGGTGCAGATACGCAGTATTTT. It encodes CASRKGQGADTQYF.

This clonotype was seen only a few times. A junction boundary mismatches the germline segment, possibly from a read error. The chain has TRBV20-1 and TRBJ1-1, with D possibly TRBD1 on 6 matching bases. Germline loops: CDR1 DFQATT, CDR2 SNEGSKA (reference sequence). This CDR3 contains 16 residues. The CDR3 is CCARPRTVLYSTEAFF. CDR3 coding DNA: TGCTGTGCTAGACCTAGGACAGTCTTATATTCCACTGAAGCTTTCTTT.

This chain uses TRBV5-1 with TRBJ2-1, with D tentatively TRBD1 (5 bases). The germline V gene encodes CDR1 SGHRS and CDR2 YFSETQ. This CDR3 comprises 13 residues. Trimming stripped 0 bases from V and 14 bases from J, with 15 bases between. CDR3 sequence reads: CASSLAFQGLKFF. CDR3 nucleotide sequence: TGCGCCAGCAGCTTGGCCTTTCAGGGCCTTAAGTTCTTC.

This clonotype occurred many times. The chain couples TRBV20-1 to TRBJ1-1; D is unclear. CDR3 size: 14 residues. Trimming took off 1 base at V and 3 bases at J, with 12 bases between the two ends. The germline gives CDR1 DFQATT, CDR2 SNEGSKA (reference sequence). CDR3 in DNA: TGCAGTGCTAGAGTGGGCAGCCTCTACACTGAAGCTTTCTTT. It is translated as CSARVGSLYTEAFF.

This clonotype appeared many times. This rearrangement joins TRBV7-3 to TRBJ2-4, with D possibly TRBD1 on 5 matching bases. Trimming stripped 3 bases from V and 9 bases from J, with 9 bases between. The CDR3 totals 12 residues. The germline gives CDR1 SGHTA, CDR2 FQGTGA. CDR3 residues: CASSFQGGIQYF. The CDR3 DNA reads TGTGCCAGCAGCTTTCAGGGCGGCATTCAGTACTTC. Full variable domain (rest looked up from reference TRBV7-3 and TRBJ2-4): GAGVSQTPSNKVTEKGKYVELRCDPISGHTALYWYRQSLGQGPEFLIYFQGTGAADDSGLPNDRFFAVRPEGSVSTLKIQRTERGDSAVYLCASSFQGGIQYFGAGTRLSVL.

This clonotype was seen ten or more times. The genes are TRBV5-1 and TRBJ1-4; D is uncertain. The germline gives CDR1 SGHRS, CDR2 YFSETQ. Trimming removed 0 bases at V and 7 bases at J, with 7 bases between. This CDR3 spans 13 amino acids. For the CDR3, the DNA is TGCGCCAGCAGCTTGGGTGTCGGTGAAAAACTGTTTTTT. Amino acids: CASSLGVGEKLFF.

This clonotype was seen many times. The V and J genes are TRBV29-1 and TRBJ1-5; weak D call: TRBD1 (6 bases). Germline CDR1 is SQVTM and CDR2 is ANQGSEA. V lost 1 base to trimming and J lost 5 bases, with 12 bases between them. The CDR3 is made up of 14 amino acids. The CDR3 sequence: CSVEGGPGDQPQHF. The CDR3 DNA sequence: TGCAGCGTTGAAGGGGGGCCTGGGGATCAGCCCCAGCATTTT.

This clonotype was observed at least ten times. This rearrangement joins TRBV5-1 to TRBJ1-1; 7 bases align to TRBD1. Per germline, CDR1 SGHRS and CDR2 YFSETQ. This CDR3 has 14 residues. J gave up 0 bases and V 4 bases, and 3 bases lay outside the gene matches. CDR3 in amino acids: CASSVTGLNTEAFF. CDR3 coding DNA: TGCGCCAGCAGCGTGACAGGGTTGAACACTGAAGCTTTCTTT.

CDR3 in amino acids: CASSLVGAQETQYF. CDR3 bases: TGTGCCAGCAGCTTAGTAGGGGCTCAAGAGACCCAGTACTTC. The V call is TRBV7-9, the J call TRBJ2-5, with D tentatively TRBD1 (5 bases). Germline CDR1 is SEHNR and CDR2 is FQNEAQ (reference sequence). V lost 1 base and J 2 bases, leaving 8 bases between the germline ends. There are 14 residues in the CDR3.

This clonotype was counted ten times or more. V gene TRBV20-1 combines with J gene TRBJ1-5; 7 bases map to TRBD1. V lost 5 bases and J lost 0; bases outside the gene matches: 1. CDR1 is DFQATT and CDR2 is SNEGSKA in the germline V gene (reference sequence). The CDR3 runs to 13 residues. For the CDR3, the DNA is TGCAGTGCTCACAGGGGTAGCAATCAGCCCCAGCATTTT. Its protein product is CSAHRGSNQPQHF.

This clonotype showed up many times. This rearrangement joins TRBV9 to TRBJ2-7; no firm D call. V lost 0 bases and J lost 2, with 18 bases in between. This CDR3 contains 17 residues. Germline CDR1 reads SGDLS; CDR2 reads YYNGEE. The CDR3 region has the DNA TGTGCCAGCAGCGTAGGTAAGGGCTCGCCTTCGGCCTACGAGCAGTACTTC. Translating gives CASSVGKGSPSAYEQYF.

V is TRBV5-1 and J is TRBJ2-1; 14 bases match TRBD2. Trimming at V came to 4 bases and at J to 7 bases, leaving 7 bases not matched to a gene. Looked up from germline, CDR1 is SGHRS and CDR2 is YFSETQ. The CDR3 is 16 residues long. The CDR3 DNA reads TGCGCCAGCAGCGATGGGACTAGCGGGAGCGCGAATGAGCAGTTCTTC. Translation gives CASSDGTSGSANEQFF.